These 4 T cell receptor beta chains were all obtained from the same sample, sequenced in a study of Ad26.COV2.S vaccination and SARS-CoV-2 variants. Treatment meaning: over 15 received Ad26.COV2.S at low or high dose, single or two shots; roughly five received placebo; per-sample allocation not given. Day 63 following the first vaccine or placebo injection was when the samples were taken. Sequencing was performed with immunoSEQ multiplex PCR; in TCRdb, only in-frame clones are kept and a portion is missing. The table shows hundreds of thousands of clones, with approximately 92% occurring only once. Sequencing was performed on peripheral blood, taken in a trial of Ad26.COV2.S vaccine versus placebo. Every receptor here comes from a person aged 18 to 59 who received the Ad26.COV2.S COVID-19 vaccine or a placebo.

This chain links TRBV5-5 with TRBJ2-7, with D uncertain. The V end lost 6 bases, the J end lost 2 bases, and 12 bases lay between the germline ends. Germline loops: CDR1 SGHKS, CDR2 YYEKEE (reference sequence). The CDR3 is 13 amino acids. Written as DNA, the CDR3 is TGTGCCAGCACCCTGGACGTAGCCTACGAGCAGTACTTC. Its protein is CASTLDVAYEQYF. The whole variable domain, filled in from reference TRBV5-5 and TRBJ2-7, reads DAGVTQSPTHLIKTRGQQVTLRCSPISGHKSVSWYQQVLGQGPQFIFQYYEKEERGRGNFPDRFSARQFPNYSSELNVNALLLGDSALYLCASTLDVAYEQYFGPGTRLTVT.

The chain combines TRBV3-1 (or the pseudogene TRBV3-2) with TRBJ2-2; 9 nucleotides match TRBD2. With 1 base clipped from V and 7 bases from J, the junction kept 10 bases outside the gene matches. Germline lookup yields CDR1 LGHDT and CDR2 YNNKEL (reference sequence). CDR3 size: 17 residues. The CDR3: CASSQGGGAPLNGELFF. CDR3 nucleotide sequence: TGTGCCAGCAGCCAAGGCGGGGGGGCGCCGTTGAACGGGGAGCTGTTTTTT.

The V and J genes are TRBV21-1 and TRBJ2-3. TRBV21-1 is designated a pseudogene. The CDR3 contains 13 residues. CDR3: CASGGRCTDTQYF. For the CDR3, the DNA is TGTGCCAGCGGGGGTCGGTGCACAGATACGCAGTATTTT.

The rearrangement links TRBV5-4 to TRBJ1-4; 7 positions agree with TRBD1. The germline V gene encodes CDR1 SGHNT and CDR2 YYREEE (reference sequence). Unmatched junction bases numbered 2, after V lost 1 base and J lost 8 bases. The CDR3 extends over 13 amino acids. The chain's CDR3 is CASSLTGEEKLFF. DNA for the CDR3: TGTGCCAGCAGCTTGACAGGGGAAGAAAAACTGTTTTTT.